This T cell receptor (beta chain) was found in a study of blood T cell repertoires in COVID-19 (dated by TCRdb to 2018 to 2020). Background on the whole study: The collaborator samples originated in the United States, Italy and Spain and spanned the acute and convalescent phases of COVID-19. The repertoires were released in a freely available public database intended as a resource for research on the immune response to SARS-CoV-2. The material from the prospective study consisted of cDNA or gDNA derived from T cells, B-cell-depleted T cells, or PBMCs. Deeply sampled blood TCRbeta repertoires from subjects exposed to, actively infected with, or recovered from COVID-19 were included in the dataset. Sample metadata almost always included a de-identified subject ID, COVID-19 status, age in years and sex. Samples were obtained from the ongoing ImmuneRACE study (first 160 participants) and from about 1,300 subjects provided by 6 global collaborators. Where available, HLA class I and class II types were obtained from metadata supplied by the sample provider rather than from assay-based typing.

Broader findings and caveats from the paper: The quantity of clinical and demographic metadata differed by source and by participant and was supplied without curation.

Per the germline V gene (reference sequence), SEHNR is the CDR1 and FQNEAQ is the CDR2. Spanning cysteine to phenylalanine, the CDR3 consists of 14 amino acids. Only the CDR3 portion is preserved as DNA: 42 bases, with reading frame beginning at the first base. Relative to germline, V is 1 base shorter and J is 7 bases shorter, with 11 bases between their ends. A remark on this clone: The clone's antigen remains unknown. Within one base of it there is no much larger clone, and no base qualities were kept.

Each collaborating institution followed its own protocols to collect whole blood in K2EDTA tubes. For TCRbeta analysis, collaborators shipped samples as frozen whole blood, isolated PBMCs, or DNA extracted from either of those sample types. TCRbeta CDR3 regions were amplified from genomic DNA by means of the immunoSEQ Assay, a bias-controlled multiplex PCR. Per the source publication's procedure: Nucleated cell counts per sample were estimated from amplification of reference gene primers within the assay. To quantify the absolute abundance of each unique TCRbeta CDR3 rearrangement, sequence reads were collapsed and filtered. For each sample, productive Simpson clonality was calculated as the square root of Simpson's diversity index over productive rearrangements. The source is immuneACCESS, and TCRdb retained only in-frame sequences with V and J called. Part of the clones is not carried over; for the studies checked, unresolved V genes explain less than half of this, and the remainder is unexplained. V and J calls and clone size are copied from that table; D and trimming were computed from the DNA. The sample has 95,000 to 150,000 clones on record, approximately 85% of them singletons. The top ten constitute roughly 27% of the sample.

This TCR came from a woman of 80 years or more with acute or convalescent COVID-19. The sequencing input was peripheral blood. The rearrangement combines TRBV7-9 with TRBJ2-1, with an unclear D gene assignment. The nucleotide sequence is TGTGCCAGCAGCTTAGTTGGGCCAAGGAATGAGCAGTTCTTC. Protein translation: CASSLVGPRNEQFF. Here the CDR3 is joined to the reference TRBV7-9 and TRBJ2-1 genes, and the full variable domain is: DTGVSQNPRHKITKRGQNVTFRCDPISEHNRLYWYRQTLGQGPEFLTYFQNEAQLEKSRLLSDRFSAERPKGSFSTLEIQRTEQGDSAMYLCASSLVGPRNEQFFGPGTRLTVL.